The 27 T cell receptor beta chains below come from one sample, sequenced in a study of blood T cells in healthy people across ages. Alongside a J-beta primer mix, a sample-barcoded 5' primer served in a second PCR lasting roughly 7 to 11 cycles. MiXCR, run by TCRdb on the 5' RACE reads, gives a single entry per CDR3 protein. This table has roughly 1.7 million distinct CDR3 sequences, around 36% appearing once. Sequenced: blood. The receptors derive from a woman in her 30s in good health.

This clonotype was seen a few times. The rearrangement uses TRBV29-1 and TRBJ2-5, with a weak D call TRBD1 (6 bases). The CDR3 sequence is 13 residues long. Trimming pared 4 bases from V and 9 bases from J, leaving 18 bases between. The germline gives CDR1 SQVTM, CDR2 ANQGSEA. The CDR3 DNA sequence: TGCAGCGTTGTCTGGGACAACGGCGAGGCCCAGTACTTC. This gives the protein CSVVWDNGEAQYF.

The chain couples TRBV20-1 to TRBJ2-7, with D perhaps matching TRBD2 (5 bases). Germline assignment: CDR1 DFQATT and CDR2 SNEGSKA (reference sequence). The CDR3 is made up of 14 amino acids. V was clipped by 7 bases and J by 0 bases, with 16 bases between them. The CDR3 coding sequence is TGCAGTGTACTAGGGCTGTTGAGCTCCTACGAGCAGTACTTC. Its protein product is CSVLGLLSSYEQYF.

This clonotype was seen a few times. The chain combines TRBV6-6 with TRBJ2-3; no definite D call. Germline V gives CDR1 MNHNY, CDR2 SVGAGI (reference sequence). This CDR3 spans 13 amino acids. V was trimmed by 2 bases and J by 5 bases, leaving 8 bases between them. The chain's CDR3 is CASSYKGKDTQYF. As DNA, the CDR3 is TGTGCCAGCAGTTACAAAGGGAAAGATACGCAGTATTTT.

The chain employs TRBV2 and TRBJ1-6; maybe TRBD1 (6 bases). Germline-derived CDR1 and CDR2 are SNHLY and FYNNEI. CDR3 size: 16 residues. V gave up 0 bases and J gave up 7 bases, with 13 bases separating them. In DNA, the CDR3 is TGTGCCAGCAGTGAAGCCCAACAGGGCAGGAATTCACCCCTCCACTTT. This gives the protein CASSEAQQGRNSPLHF.

This clonotype came up many times. The J gene is TRBJ2-7, the V gene TRBV4-2, with a possible D match to TRBD2 (5 bases). V shed 5 bases and J shed 4 bases, with 18 bases lying between them. The CDR3 consists of 15 residues. The V gene's germline CDR1 is LGHNA and CDR2 YNFKEQ. CDR3 DNA: TGTGCCAGCAGCTCTTCTGGTCTAGCTGCGTACGAGCAGTACTTC. Amino acid sequence: CASSSSGLAAYEQYF.

The sample holds a few counts of this clonotype. V is TRBV4-1 and J is TRBJ1-1; D may be TRBD1 (5 bases). Between the trimmed V and J ends, which lost 4 bases and 0 bases, there was a span of 12 bases. CDR1 is MGHRA and CDR2 is YSYEKL in the germline V gene. There are 15 residues in the CDR3. This CDR3 reads CASSLRVGMNTEAFF. CDR3 nucleotides: TGCGCCAGCAGCCTCAGGGTGGGGATGAACACTGAAGCTTTCTTT.

With respect to this clonotype: With a much larger clone just one base away, this may be a read error. The chain joins TRBV4-1 to TRBJ2-1; D possibly corresponds to TRBD2 (5 bases). Trimming stripped 6 bases from V and 0 bases from J, with 15 bases between. This CDR3 is 16 amino acids long. Germline V lookup: CDR1 MGHRA, CDR2 YSYEKL. This chain's CDR3 is CASSRGMASSYNEQFF. CDR3 sequence (DNA): TGCGCCAGCAGTCGAGGGATGGCTAGCTCCTACAATGAGCAGTTCTTC.

The chain carries TRBV20-1 and TRBJ2-3; tentative D call: TRBD1 (5 bases). Germline lookup yields CDR1 DFQATT and CDR2 SNEGSKA (reference sequence). V lost 8 bases to trimming and J lost 2 bases, with 23 bases between them. The CDR3 is 16 amino acids. The CDR3 is CSTASRANSNTDTQYF. DNA for the CDR3: TGCAGTACTGCCTCCAGGGCAAATTCTAACACAGATACGCAGTATTTT.

The table lists this clonotype with a few counts. The rearrangement links TRBV29-1 to TRBJ2-5; 7 nucleotides agree with TRBD2. The CDR3 extends over 16 amino acids. Germline lookup yields CDR1 SQVTM and CDR2 ANQGSEA. J lost 2 bases, V lost 3 bases, and 12 bases had no gene match. CDR3 DNA sequence: TGCAGCGTTGAGGTCCTGAGGGAGGGCTTTCAAGAGACCCAGTACTTC. This translates into CSVEVLREGFQETQYF.

This chain uses TRBV11-2 with TRBJ2-1, with 10 bases aligning to TRBD2. The CDR3 is 16 residues long. Germline trimming cut 5 bases from V and 2 bases from J; bases unmatched to any gene: 6. Germline loops: CDR1 SGHAT, CDR2 FQNNGV. The CDR3 nucleotides read TGTGCCAGCAGCACCAGCGGGAGGGTTCCCTACAATGAGCAGTTCTTC. Translating it yields CASSTSGRVPYNEQFF.

Only a few counts were recorded for this clonotype. V and J are TRBV7-3 and TRBJ2-3; the match to TRBD2 covers 9 bases. Trimming removed 2 bases from V and 4 bases from J; junction bases left unmatched: 7. CDR1 and CDR2 (germline): SGHTA, FQGTGA. The CDR3 consists of 16 residues. CDR3 loop: CASSLVAGVVADTQYF. The CDR3 coding sequence is TGTGCCAGCAGCTTAGTAGCGGGAGTCGTTGCAGATACGCAGTATTTT.

As concerns this clonotype: A read error is possible here, since a much larger clone lies one base away. CDR3: CASSLWGQGKYGQYF. The CDR3 DNA follows: TGTGCCAGCAGTTTATGGGGACAGGGAAAATACGGGCAGTACTTC. The V gene is TRBV28, the J gene TRBJ2-7; 9 positions agree with TRBD1. Germline CDR1 is MDHEN and CDR2 is SYDVKM. The CDR3 is 15 residues long.

This clonotype was recorded a few times. The chain employs TRBV4-1 and TRBJ2-7; a possible D gene is TRBD2 (5 bases). This CDR3 has 17 amino acids. Between the trimmed V and J ends, which lost 3 bases and 4 bases, there was a span of 22 bases. The germline gives CDR1 MGHRA, CDR2 YSYEKL. The CDR3 spells CASSQVSGLKGRYEQYF. DNA of the CDR3: TGCGCCAGCAGCCAGGTGAGCGGTCTCAAAGGGCGTTACGAGCAGTACTTC.

Ten or more counts support this clonotype. This sequence joins TRBV4-1 and TRBJ2-3; D uncertain. The CDR3 length is 13 residues. The germline V gene encodes CDR1 MGHRA and CDR2 YSYEKL. V shed 4 bases and J shed 4 bases, with 9 bases lying between them. CDR3 amino acids: CASSPQPADTQYF. In DNA, the CDR3 is TGCGCCAGCAGCCCTCAGCCCGCAGATACGCAGTATTTT.

With regard to this clonotype: A much larger clonotype is one base distant, so this may be a read error. V and J are TRBV27 and TRBJ2-1, with 8 positions matching TRBD2. Germline assignment: CDR1 MNHEY and CDR2 SMNVEV (reference sequence). The V and J ends lost 0 bases and 9 bases, in that order; junction bases with no gene match: 10. The CDR3 totals 16 residues. The CDR3 sequence: CASSLSKPSGFGEQFF. For the CDR3, the DNA is TGTGCCAGCAGTTTATCGAAGCCTAGCGGGTTTGGTGAGCAGTTCTTC.

This clonotype was observed a handful of times. The chain uses TRBV20-1 and TRBJ2-5; 7 bases line up with TRBD1. This CDR3 is 14 amino acids long. Germline assignment: CDR1 DFQATT and CDR2 SNEGSKA (reference sequence). The ends lost 5 bases at V and 6 bases at J; junction bases unmatched: 12. DNA of the CDR3: TGCAGTGCTGACTCAGGGGGAGTCGGAAAGACCCAGTACTTC. This translates into CSADSGGVGKTQYF.

CDR3: CASSLAGSCEQYF. CDR3 DNA sequence: TGTGCCAGCAGCTTGGCGGGGAGCTGCGAGCAGTACTTC. V is TRBV5-6 and J is TRBJ2-5, with D perhaps TRBD2 (5 bases). The J call may be mistaken, given a closer DNA end match to TRBJ2-7. CDR1 SGHDT and CDR2 YYEEEE come from the germline V gene. The CDR3 is 13 residues long.

Note on this clonotype: This clone may be a read error of a much larger clone one base away. The genes are TRBV7-3 and TRBJ2-5, with 10 bases that match TRBD1. Germline CDR1 and CDR2: SGHTA and FQGTGA. This CDR3 contains 14 residues. The ends lost 6 bases at V and 7 bases at J; junction bases unmatched: 8. CDR3 protein: CASSSRDRGVTQYF. The CDR3, as DNA: TGTGCCAGCAGTAGCCGGGACAGGGGTGTGACCCAGTACTTC. Variable domain in full (rest from reference TRBV7-3 and TRBJ2-5): GAGVSQTPSNKVTEKGKYVELRCDPISGHTALYWYRQSLGQGPEFLIYFQGTGAADDSGLPNDRFFAVRPEGSVSTLKIQRTERGDSAVYLCASSSRDRGVTQYFGPGTRLLVL.

This chain connects TRBV27 to TRBJ2-1; 8 bases are a match to TRBD2. CDR1 MNHEY and CDR2 SMNVEV come from the germline V gene (reference sequence). The junction had 7 bases not matched to a gene; V was cut back by 4 bases and J by 5 bases. The CDR3 contains 15 residues. The CDR3 region is CASSSGAGVDNEQFF. The DNA for the CDR3 is TGTGCCAGCAGTTCAGGAGCGGGAGTTGACAATGAGCAGTTCTTC.

This clonotype was detected many times. This chain joins TRBV4-1 and TRBJ1-5; D is ambiguous. This CDR3 spans 14 amino acids. V shed 1 base and J shed 5 bases, with 9 bases lying between them. CDR1 is MGHRA, CDR2 YSYEKL, per germline. The CDR3 sequence is CASSQGQNYQPQHF. The CDR3 nucleotides read TGCGCCAGCAGCCAAGGGCAGAACTATCAGCCCCAGCATTTT.

This clonotype was recorded many times. Germline and junction disagree at one end, which may indicate a read error. This chain uses TRBV7-9 with TRBJ1-1; tentatively, D is TRBD1 (6 bases). Germline-derived CDR1 and CDR2 are SEHNR and FQNEAQ (reference sequence). There are 13 residues in the CDR3. CDR3 nucleotides: TGTGCCAGCAGTTTAGGGGGACACACTGAAGCTTTCTTT. Protein: CASSLGGHTEAFF.

The V and J genes are TRBV6-9 and TRBJ2-1; 7 bases are a match to TRBD2. V shed 1 base, J shed 5 bases, and the junction held 8 bases outside the gene matches. This CDR3 is 16 amino acids long. Germline CDR1 reads MNHGY; CDR2 reads SVAAGI. CDR3: CASSYFRGRANNEQFF. CDR3 sequence (DNA): TGTGCCAGCAGTTATTTTCGGGGGAGGGCCAACAATGAGCAGTTCTTC.

The rearrangement uses TRBV27 and TRBJ2-3, with D tentatively TRBD2 (5 bases). The CDR3 extends over 14 amino acids. The germline CDR1 and CDR2 sequences are MNHEY and SMNVEV (reference sequence). Trimming left V 4 bases short and J 1 base short, with 9 bases between. The CDR3 sequence is CASSWTEGTDTQYF. In nucleotides, the CDR3 is TGTGCCAGCAGTTGGACTGAGGGCACAGATACGCAGTATTTT.

This clonotype was recorded at least ten times. The CDR3 region has the DNA TGCAGCGTTGAAGGACTAGCGGGAGTAGAGACCCAGTACTTC. This gives the protein CSVEGLAGVETQYF. This chain links TRBV29-1 with TRBJ2-5; TRBD2 matches 12 bases. The germline CDR1 and CDR2 sequences are SQVTM and ANQGSEA. The CDR3 contains 14 residues. The J segment lost 4 bases and the V segment lost 1 base, leaving 1 base of the junction unmatched.

This clonotype was detected only a few times. V gene TRBV4-1 combines with J gene TRBJ1-1; TRBD1 matches 7 bases. The V and J ends lost 1 base and 7 bases, in that order; junction bases with no gene match: 6. Germline V gene lookup returns CDR1 MGHRA and CDR2 YSYEKL. The CDR3 is 14 amino acids. The CDR3 sequence: CASSQVWDRREAFF. CDR3 in DNA: TGCGCCAGCAGCCAAGTTTGGGACAGACGTGAAGCTTTCTTT.

J is TRBJ1-1 and V is TRBV18, with D hard to call. Germline CDR1 and CDR2: KGHSH and LQKENI. CDR3 length equals 13 residues. V was pared by 3 bases and J by 4 bases, with 9 bases between. The CDR3 nucleotides read TGTGCCAGCTCACCCAAAGAAGGCACTGAAGCTTTCTTT. This sequence encodes CASSPKEGTEAFF.

The chain is built from TRBV6-1 and TRBJ1-2; D is undetermined. The CDR3 spans 12 residues. Trimming removed 2 bases at V and 8 bases at J, with 9 bases between. Looked up from germline, CDR1 is MNHNS and CDR2 is SASEGT. CDR3 amino acids: CASSESGIGYTF. Written as DNA, the CDR3 is TGTGCCAGCAGTGAATCGGGGATAGGCTACACCTTC.